Below are 25 T cell receptor beta chains sequenced from a single sample in a study of T-cell memory formation after mild COVID-19 (dated by TCRdb to the early 2020s). Library preparation employed 5' RACE. Sequencing relied on an Illumina NovaSeq 6000. TCRdb redid the processing of the public reads, applying fastp at Q25 and MiXCR, and retained in-frame beta chains. Each CDR3 protein gets just one entry, which takes the most common genes and DNA from the rows behind it. This sample gives 550,000 to 700,000 distinct CDR3 sequences in total; roughly 17% of them show up just once. Of the sample, about 8.1% falls within the top ten clones. The sequencing sample was made of PBMCs or a T cell subset sorted from them (not recorded which). These receptors originate from an adult woman who had mild COVID-19 (a few samples of this study predate the infection). The sample titles of this study are shuffled in the database, so cell type and time point are left out; the donor was told from shared clones.

This chain joins TRBV7-9 and TRBJ1-1; 7 nucleotides line up with TRBD1. Trimming cost V 5 bases and J 0 bases; bases outside gene matches: 6. The length of the CDR3 is 15 residues. Germline lookup yields CDR1 SEHNR and CDR2 FQNEAQ (reference sequence). The CDR3 loop is CASSNQGGLNTEAFF. CDR3 bases: TGTGCCAGCAGCAACCAGGGGGGACTGAACACTGAAGCTTTCTTT.

This clonotype was counted only a few times. V gene TRBV20-1 combines with J gene TRBJ1-2; D unresolved. This CDR3 contains 11 residues. Trimming pared 5 bases from V and 3 bases from J, leaving 7 bases between. Germline CDR1 is DFQATT and CDR2 is SNEGSKA (reference sequence). CDR3 nucleotide sequence: TGCAGTGCTTTTGGGTACTATGGCTACACCTTC. The encoded protein is CSAFGYYGYTF.

V gene TRBV11-2 combines with J gene TRBJ2-1, with TRBD2 matching over 7 bases. The V gene's germline CDR1 is SGHAT and CDR2 FQNNGV. The CDR3 runs to 15 residues. Trimming cost V 5 bases and J 8 bases; bases outside gene matches: 12. The CDR3 region is CASSPQAFREDEQFF. The CDR3 region has the DNA TGTGCCAGCAGCCCTCAGGCCTTCCGGGAGGATGAGCAGTTCTTC.

A few counts support this clonotype. The chain links TRBV27 to TRBJ2-7; TRBD2 aligns across 8 bases. Trimming removed 8 bases from V and 2 bases from J; junction bases left unmatched: 5. The germline gives CDR1 MNHEY, CDR2 SMNVEV (reference sequence). This CDR3 spans 13 amino acids. In DNA, the CDR3 is TGTGCCAGCTGTAGCGGGACTACCTACGAGCAGTACTTC. As protein: CASCSGTTYEQYF.

The CDR3 spells CASSYSRSFPGEQYF. CDR3 sequence (DNA): TGTGCCAGCAGTTACTCGAGAAGCTTTCCGGGGGAGCAGTACTTC. V gene TRBV6-5 combines with J gene TRBJ2-7; weak D call: TRBD2 (5 bases). The CDR3 covers 15 residues. CDR1 and CDR2 from the germline V gene are MNHEY and SVGAGI. Deletions cut 0 bases from V and 7 bases from J, with 16 bases between.

This clonotype was seen more than once but under ten times. V and J are TRBV12-3 or TRBV12-4 and TRBJ2-2; tentative D call: TRBD1 (6 bases). This CDR3 comprises 14 residues. V lost 8 bases and J 1 base, leaving 11 bases between the germline ends. CDR3 in DNA: TGTGCCAGCCAGGGGCAGGGGAACACCGGGGAGCTGTTTTTT. Translating gives CASQGQGNTGELFF.

The chain uses TRBV7-8 and TRBJ2-3; 8 nucleotides align to TRBD2. The V segment lost 5 bases and the J segment 2 bases; nucleotides outside the gene matches: 9. The CDR3 is 16 residues long. The germline CDR1 and CDR2 sequences are SGHVS and FQNEAQ. CDR3 nucleotide sequence: TGTGCCAGCAGCCCTCATTTCGGGGGGGCCACAGATACGCAGTATTTT. Amino acid sequence: CASSPHFGGATDTQYF.

The chain uses TRBV29-1 and TRBJ2-7; 7 bases are a match to TRBD2. The CDR3 covers 13 residues. Looked up from germline, CDR1 is SQVTM and CDR2 is ANQGSEA. Trimming cost V 4 bases and J 7 bases; bases outside gene matches: 10. CDR3 protein: CSVGTRSPREQYF. In DNA form, the CDR3 reads TGCAGCGTTGGGACTAGGTCCCCTCGGGAGCAGTACTTC.

The genes are TRBV2 and TRBJ1-2; D not resolved. In germline, CDR1 is SNHLY, CDR2 FYNNEI. V dropped 7 bases and J dropped 4 bases, with 16 bases sitting between them. The CDR3 extends over 14 amino acids. For the CDR3, the DNA is TGTGCCAGCACCCGGGTCCCGGGAGGCTATGGCTACACCTTC. Residues: CASTRVPGGYGYTF. Drawing the rest from reference TRBV2 and TRBJ1-2, the complete variable domain is EPEVTQTPSHQVTQMGQEVILRCVPISNHLYFYWYRQILGQKVEFLVSFYNNEISEKSEIFDDQFSVERPDGSNFTLKIRSTKLEDSAMYFCASTRVPGGYGYTFGSGTRLTVV.

The J gene is TRBJ2-3, the V gene TRBV6-1, with D perhaps matching TRBD2 (6 bases). This CDR3 region has 15 residues. The germline CDR1 and CDR2 sequences are MNHNS and SASEGT. Between the trimmed V and J ends, which lost 2 bases and 0 bases, there was a span of 9 bases. The DNA for the CDR3 is TGTGCCAGCAGTGAAAGGGCGGGGAGCACAGATACGCAGTATTTT. Protein: CASSERAGSTDTQYF.

This clonotype was observed at least ten times. The V and J genes are TRBV3-1 and TRBJ1-5, with TRBD1 matching over 8 bases. The CDR3 is 15 residues long. Trimming took 4 bases from V and 6 from J; bases not matched to a gene: 8. Germline lookup yields CDR1 LGHDT and CDR2 YNNKEL (reference sequence). CDR3 loop: CASSRGQGNFQPQHF. CDR3 nucleotide sequence: TGTGCCAGCAGCCGCGGACAGGGTAATTTTCAGCCCCAGCATTTT.

This chain joins TRBV5-1 and TRBJ1-3; D remains ambiguous. In germline, CDR1 is SGHRS, CDR2 YFSETQ. Between the trimmed V and J ends, which lost 0 bases and 3 bases, there was a span of 10 bases. CDR3 length equals 15 residues. CDR3 region: CASSLAEGFGNTIYF. For the CDR3, the DNA is TGCGCCAGCAGCTTGGCCGAGGGTTTTGGAAACACCATATATTTT.

This rearrangement joins TRBV5-4 to TRBJ2-3; tentative D call: TRBD2 (6 bases). CDR3 size: 15 residues. Deletions cut 4 bases from V and 6 bases from J, with 18 bases between. Germline lookup yields CDR1 SGHNT and CDR2 YYREEE (reference sequence). The CDR3: CASSPQTWGGDTQYF. CDR3 DNA sequence: TGTGCCAGCAGCCCCCAGACGTGGGGAGGTGATACGCAGTATTTT.

This sequence joins TRBV5-1 and TRBJ2-2; 10 bases match TRBD1. This CDR3 has 16 amino acids. V lost 3 bases and J lost 5; bases outside the gene matches: 7. Germline V gene sequence: CDR1 SGHRS, CDR2 YFSETQ. The DNA of the CDR3 is TGCGCCAGCAGCTCAACCGGGACAGGGGTGACCGGGGAGCTGTTTTTT. Translated: CASSSTGTGVTGELFF.

The chain recombines TRBV10-3 with TRBJ2-5; tentative D call: TRBD2 (7 bases). Germline CDR1 and CDR2: ENHRY and SYGVKD. V lost 3 bases and J 2 bases, leaving 13 bases between the germline ends. There are 15 residues in the CDR3. The CDR3 coding sequence is TGTGCCATCAGTGACCCCCGGGGGGCTCAAGAGACCCAGTACTTC. Its translation: CAISDPRGAQETQYF.

This chain uses TRBV6-2 or TRBV6-3 with TRBJ1-5; TRBD1 agrees at 9 bases. Germline CDR1 is MNHEY and CDR2 is SVGEGT. The V segment lost 0 bases and the J segment 7 bases; nucleotides outside the gene matches: 4. This CDR3 is 15 amino acids long. CDR3 in DNA: TGTGCCAGCAGTTACTCCGGGACAGGGCTGCAGCCCCAGCATTTT. Protein product: CASSYSGTGLQPQHF.

V usage is TRBV13 and J usage is TRBJ2-3; D possibly corresponds to TRBD1 (6 bases). Trimming removed 5 bases at V and 14 bases at J, with 14 bases between. The CDR3 spans 11 residues. CDR1 and CDR2 (germline): PRHDT, FYEKMQ (reference sequence). The CDR3 DNA sequence: TGTGCCAGCAGCACAGGGCCCCCGGGGTATTTT. Residues: CASSTGPPGYF.

The gene calls are TRBV20-1 and TRBJ2-6; 8 bases line up with TRBD1. Per germline, CDR1 DFQATT and CDR2 SNEGSKA (reference sequence). The CDR3 length is 19 residues. Unmatched junction bases numbered 13, after V lost 3 bases and J lost 0 bases. The CDR3 loop is CSARGRWDRPFSGANVLTF. CDR3 sequence (DNA): TGCAGTGCTAGGGGAAGGTGGGACAGGCCATTCTCTGGGGCCAACGTCCTGACTTTC.

This clonotype has just a few counts. The chain employs TRBV2 and TRBJ2-5; D gene uncertain. The germline V and J ends were trimmed by 3 bases and 5 bases, with 10 bases remaining between them. Per germline, CDR1 SNHLY and CDR2 FYNNEI. This CDR3 region has 13 residues. The CDR3 bases are TGTGCCAGCAGTGACCAGCCGCGGGAGACCCAGTACTTC. Amino acid sequence: CASSDQPRETQYF.

The rearrangement joins TRBV29-1 to TRBJ2-7, with D unresolved. V lost 0 bases, J lost 2 bases, and 11 bases lay in between. Germline lookup yields CDR1 SQVTM and CDR2 ANQGSEA. The CDR3 contains 14 residues. The CDR3, as DNA: TGCAGCGTTGAAGATGGCCAGGTCGCCTACGAGCAGTACTTC. Translation gives CSVEDGQVAYEQYF.

The chain has TRBV7-9 and TRBJ2-6, with 9 positions matching TRBD1. Germline trimming cut 4 bases from V and 4 bases from J; bases unmatched to any gene: 8. CDR1 is SEHNR and CDR2 is FQNEAQ in the germline V gene (reference sequence). This CDR3 has 17 residues. The CDR3 spells CASSSSGQGLGANVLTF. In nucleotides, the CDR3 is TGTGCCAGCAGCTCCTCGGGACAGGGCCTGGGGGCCAACGTCCTGACTTTC.

J is TRBJ1-5 and V is TRBV15; D might be TRBD1 (6 bases). Germline CDR1 and CDR2: LNHNV and YYDKDF (reference sequence). The CDR3 contains 14 residues. Trimming took 2 bases from V and 3 from J, leaving 8 bases between them. The CDR3 reads CATSRQGPNQPQHF. CDR3 nucleotides: TGTGCCACCAGCAGACAGGGGCCCAATCAGCCCCAGCATTTT. Full variable domain (remainder filled in from reference TRBV15 and TRBJ1-5): DAMVIQNPRYQVTQFGKPVTLSCSQTLNHNVMYWYQQKSSQAPKLLFHYYDKDFNNEADTPDNFQSRRPNTSFCFLDIRSPGLGDTAMYLCATSRQGPNQPQHFGDGTRLSIL.

V is TRBV2 and J is TRBJ1-3; the D gene is possibly TRBD1 (5 bases). The length of the CDR3 is 16 residues. Deletions cut 1 base from V and 6 bases from J, with 16 bases between. Germline assignment: CDR1 SNHLY and CDR2 FYNNEI. Here the CDR3 reads CASSEVPGHVENTIYF. As DNA, the CDR3 is TGTGCCAGCAGTGAAGTCCCAGGGCATGTAGAAAACACCATATATTTT.

V and J are TRBV2 and TRBJ1-1, with TRBD1 matching 9 bases. The CDR3 length is 16 residues. V shed 6 bases and J 0 bases; nucleotides not matched to a gene: 8. CDR1 is SNHLY, CDR2 FYNNEI, per germline. CDR3 sequence (DNA): TGTGCCAGCAGCCAACGTTGGACAGGGGTGAACACTGAAGCTTTCTTT. Its translation is CASSQRWTGVNTEAFF. Using reference TRBV2 and TRBJ1-1 for the parts outside the CDR3, the full variable domain is EPEVTQTPSHQVTQMGQEVILRCVPISNHLYFYWYRQILGQKVEFLVSFYNNEISEKSEIFDDQFSVERPDGSNFTLKIRSTKLEDSAMYFCASSQRWTGVNTEAFFGQGTRLTVV.

This sequence joins TRBV7-2 and TRBJ2-7, with D possibly being TRBD1 or TRBD2 (5 bases each). The germline gives CDR1 SGHTA, CDR2 FQGNSA. The CDR3 spans 12 residues. V was shortened by 8 bases and J by 4 bases, with 12 bases between the two germline ends. The CDR3 protein is CASARGPYEQYF. In DNA, the CDR3 is TGTGCCAGCGCCCGGGGACCTTACGAGCAGTACTTC.